What follows are 18 T cell receptor beta chains derived from one specimen sequenced in a study of shared clonotypes between healthy human individuals (dated by TCRdb to 2020 to 2022). Library preparation used the immunoSEQ multiplex PCR assay. TCRdb obtained this table from immuneACCESS and retained in-frame rearrangements with V and J assigned. These tables miss some clones; where compared with another copy, unresolved V genes account for less than half of the shortfall, and the remainder is unexplained. Across this sample there are 2 million to 2.5 million clones, with 92% seen only once. The ten top clones hold about 0.41% of the sample. What was sequenced was naive CD4+ T cells from PBMCs. The cell subset or site label corresponds to: CD45RA+ positively selected. These receptors originate from a man aged 18 to 30 in good health. Some clones in this sample may be carry-over from other donors' samples.

V is TRBV7-6 and J is TRBJ1-5; TRBD1 agrees at 8 bases. The CDR3 has 18 residues. V was clipped by 5 bases and J by 2 bases; unmatched bases: 14. CDR1 SGHVS and CDR2 FNYEAQ come from the germline V gene. The CDR3 protein is CASSQRDRLNGGNQPQHF. The CDR3 DNA reads as TGTGCCAGCAGCCAACGGGACAGGCTTAATGGGGGCAATCAGCCCCAGCATTTT.

The J gene is TRBJ2-1, the V gene TRBV5-1; D not resolved. The CDR3 extends over 14 amino acids. Germline V gene data show CDR1 as SGHRS and CDR2 as YFSETQ. V gave up 0 bases and J gave up 6 bases, with 10 bases separating them. Written as DNA, the CDR3 is TGCGCCAGCAGCTTGGCTTTGGGTGGCAATGAGCAGTTCTTC. Protein: CASSLALGGNEQFF.

The V call is TRBV7-6, the J call TRBJ1-5, with 7 bases matching TRBD1. Germline V lookup: CDR1 SGHVS, CDR2 FNYEAQ. CDR3 length: 15 amino acids. The V gene end was trimmed by 4 bases and the J gene end by 6 bases; junction bases not matched to a gene: 9. This CDR3 reads CASSSRAGGGQPQHF. The DNA for the CDR3 is TGTGCCAGCAGCTCGAGGGCAGGGGGTGGTCAGCCCCAGCATTTT.

This clone showed up just once. The chain carries TRBV9 and TRBJ2-3, with TRBD1 identical over 7 bases. Germline values: CDR1 SGDLS, CDR2 YYNGEE. This CDR3 is 17 amino acids long. V dropped 0 bases and J dropped 4; count of bases not matched to a gene: 11. The CDR3, as DNA: TGTGCCAGCAGCGTAGGCCAGGGGGTCCCGGAAGCAGATACGCAGTATTTT. Translating gives CASSVGQGVPEADTQYF.

With respect to this clone: The same CDR3 arises from other DNA sequences in this sample as well. The chain couples TRBV18 to TRBJ2-7, with 7 bases fitting TRBD2. After removal of 6 bases from V and 5 bases from J, the junction contained 4 bases not matched to a gene. CDR1 is KGHSH, CDR2 LQKENI, per germline. The CDR3 spans 12 residues. CDR3 sequence reads: CASSPTSDEQYF. The CDR3 nucleotides are TGTGCCAGCTCCCCCACTAGCGACGAGCAGTACTTC.

The chain uses TRBV6-5 and TRBJ2-5; D is perhaps TRBD1 or TRBD2 (5 bases each). The CDR3 is 15 residues long. With 4 bases removed from V and 4 bases from J, the gap between germline ends came to 16 bases. CDR1 MNHEY and CDR2 SVGAGI come from the germline V gene. The CDR3 nucleotides are TGTGCCAGCAGTTGGGGCCAGCGGCGCGGAGAGACCCAGTACTTC. Translating it yields CASSWGQRRGETQYF.

Concerning this clone itself: The sample contains more than one DNA sequence encoding this CDR3. The V and J genes are TRBV6-1 and TRBJ2-1, with 7 bases aligning to TRBD1. Germline V CDR1 and CDR2: MNHNS, SASEGT. The CDR3 runs to 14 residues. Losses at the gene ends were 6 bases for V and 0 bases for J; bases not matched to a gene: 2. The CDR3 nucleotides are TGTGCCAGCAGCCGGGACAGCTCCTACAATGAGCAGTTCTTC. Residues: CASSRDSSYNEQFF.

The V and J genes are TRBV21-1 and TRBJ2-5; TRBD2, the table's D call, lacks a check against the DNA. TRBV21-1 is a pseudogene segment. CDR3 length: 17 residues. CDR3 bases: TGTGCCAGCAGCAAAGCGCTGTCTAGCGGGAGCCAAGAGACCCAGTACTTC. Translation: CASSKALSSGSQETQYF.

The chain uses TRBV4-1 and TRBJ2-7; TRBD1 matches 9 bases. The V and J ends lost 9 bases and 2 bases, in that order; junction bases with no gene match: 5. The CDR3 has 13 residues. CDR1 is MGHRA and CDR2 is YSYEKL in the germline V gene. CDR3 sequence: CASARDRAYEQYF. CDR3 nucleotides: TGCGCCAGTGCCCGGGACAGGGCCTACGAGCAGTACTTC.

V is TRBV5-1 and J is TRBJ1-1; a weak D match, TRBD1 (5 bases). The germline V and J ends were trimmed by 2 bases and 6 bases, with 11 bases remaining between them. The germline CDR1 and CDR2 sequences are SGHRS and YFSETQ. The CDR3 is 13 amino acids. The CDR3 nucleotides read TGCGCCAGCAGCTTTACGGGGGGGTCTGAAGCTTTCTTT. Translated: CASSFTGGSEAFF.

The genes are TRBV2 and TRBJ1-2; 7 bases match TRBD1. V lost 6 bases and J lost 4; bases outside the gene matches: 11. The CDR3 length is 15 residues. CDR1 and CDR2 from the germline V gene are SNHLY and FYNNEI. The CDR3 sequence is CASREPPGGIYGYTF. The CDR3, as DNA: TGTGCCAGCAGAGAACCCCCAGGGGGGATCTATGGCTACACCTTC.

This sequence joins TRBV9 and TRBJ2-5; D is possibly TRBD2 (6 bases). Germline CDR1 and CDR2: SGDLS and YYNGEE. There are 15 residues in the CDR3. V was trimmed by 0 bases and J by 0 bases, leaving 9 bases between them. The CDR3: CASSVASGYQETQYF. CDR3 nucleotide sequence: TGTGCCAGCAGCGTAGCGAGCGGGTACCAAGAGACCCAGTACTTC. Supplemented by reference TRBV9 and TRBJ2-5, the full variable domain reads DSGVTQTPKHLITATGQRVTLRCSPRSGDLSVYWYQQSLDQGLQFLIQYYNGEERAKGNILERFSAQQFPDLHSELNLSSLELGDSALYFCASSVASGYQETQYFGPGTRLLVL.

This rearrangement joins TRBV6-4 to TRBJ1-1; 10 positions agree with TRBD1. V trimming: 6 bases; J trimming: 0 bases; junction bases outside the gene matches: 7. The V gene's germline CDR1 is MRHNA and CDR2 SNTAGT. The CDR3 has 16 residues. The CDR3 DNA is TGTGCCAGCAGGGCCGGGACAGGGGCCCTGAACACTGAAGCTTTCTTT. This encodes CASRAGTGALNTEAFF.

The rearrangement joins TRBV28 to TRBJ2-1; 11 bases are a match to TRBD2. V gave up 5 bases and J gave up 5 bases; unmatched junction bases: 17. Looked up from germline, CDR1 is MDHEN and CDR2 is SYDVKM. This CDR3 has 19 amino acids. Here the CDR3 reads CASSPVPGLGLAENNEQFF. CDR3 DNA: TGTGCCAGCAGTCCCGTGCCTGGCTTGGGACTAGCGGAGAACAATGAGCAGTTCTTC.

CDR3 amino acids: CASSLVGQGVDEQYF. As DNA, the CDR3 is TGCGCCAGCAGCTTGGTGGGACAGGGGGTCGACGAGCAGTACTTC. The chain recombines TRBV5-1 with TRBJ2-7, with TRBD1 matching 11 bases. The CDR3 loop spans 15 amino acids. Germline CDR1 and CDR2: SGHRS and YFSETQ. Germline trimming cut 0 bases from V and 5 bases from J; bases unmatched to any gene: 4.

This rearrangement joins TRBV30 to TRBJ2-6; D is perhaps TRBD2 (6 bases). Trimming took off 0 bases at V and 0 bases at J, with 12 bases between the two ends. The V gene's germline CDR1 is GTSNPN and CDR2 SVGIG (reference sequence). This CDR3 has 17 residues. The CDR3 is CAWSVRGGLSGANVLTF. In DNA, the CDR3 is TGTGCCTGGAGTGTACGTGGGGGACTCTCTGGGGCCAACGTCCTGACTTTC. Based on the CDR3 plus reference TRBV30 and TRBJ2-6, the full variable domain is SQTIHQWPATLVQPVGSPLSLECTVEGTSNPNLYWYRQAAGRGLQLLFYSVGIGQISSEVPQNLSASRPQDRQFILSSKKLLLSDSGFYLCAWSVRGGLSGANVLTFGAGSRLTVL.

V usage is TRBV11-2 and J usage is TRBJ2-7, with D perhaps matching TRBD1 or TRBD2 (6 bases each). The CDR3 has 15 residues. Germline CDR1 reads SGHAT; CDR2 reads FQNNGV. Between the trimmed V and J ends, which lost 1 base and 7 bases, there was a span of 17 bases. CDR3 bases: TGTGCCAGCAGCTTAGGCACGTTCGGGGGCGTAGAGCAGTACTTC. Its translation: CASSLGTFGGVEQYF. The full variable domain, in which reference TRBV11-2 and TRBJ2-7 provide the parts outside the CDR3, is EAGVAQSPRYKIIEKRQSVAFWCNPISGHATLYWYQQILGQGPKLLIQFQNNGVVDDSQLPKDRFSAERLKGVDSTLKIQPAKLEDSAVYLCASSLGTFGGVEQYFGPGTRLTVT.

The V and J genes are TRBV27 and TRBJ1-3, with D hard to call. This CDR3 is 13 amino acids long. The germline V gene encodes CDR1 MNHEY and CDR2 SMNVEV (reference sequence). V was trimmed by 4 bases and J by 2 bases, leaving 6 bases between them. The CDR3 here is CASSSGPGNTIYF. For the CDR3, the DNA is TGTGCCAGCAGTTCAGGTCCTGGAAACACCATATATTTT.